The entry below gives a single TCR beta chain sequence along with its context. Profiled with immunoSEQ multiplex PCR; TCRdb holds only in-frame clones, not every one. The repertoire holds around 62,000 clones, with around 90% as singletons. This CDR3 spans 16 amino acids. The germline V gene encodes CDR1 WSHSY and CDR2 SAAADI. Trimming removed 6 bases from V and 6 bases from J; junction bases left unmatched: 7. The data were taken from a study of OX40 agonist ivuxolimab in advanced cancers. The wider study: Every patient in dose escalation had hepatocellular carcinoma, melanoma, renal cell or head and neck cancer.

Specimen: CD4+ or CD8+ T cells sorted from blood, collected in a trial of the OX40 agonist ivuxolimab. The source is an adult with an advanced solid tumor such as melanoma, head and neck, liver or kidney cancer. The V gene is TRBV10-2, the J gene TRBJ2-1, with 14 bases lining up with TRBD2. CDR3 sequence: CASSARGTSGGNEQFF. In DNA form, the CDR3 reads TGCGCCAGCAGCGCTAGGGGGACTAGCGGGGGCAATGAGCAGTTCTTC.